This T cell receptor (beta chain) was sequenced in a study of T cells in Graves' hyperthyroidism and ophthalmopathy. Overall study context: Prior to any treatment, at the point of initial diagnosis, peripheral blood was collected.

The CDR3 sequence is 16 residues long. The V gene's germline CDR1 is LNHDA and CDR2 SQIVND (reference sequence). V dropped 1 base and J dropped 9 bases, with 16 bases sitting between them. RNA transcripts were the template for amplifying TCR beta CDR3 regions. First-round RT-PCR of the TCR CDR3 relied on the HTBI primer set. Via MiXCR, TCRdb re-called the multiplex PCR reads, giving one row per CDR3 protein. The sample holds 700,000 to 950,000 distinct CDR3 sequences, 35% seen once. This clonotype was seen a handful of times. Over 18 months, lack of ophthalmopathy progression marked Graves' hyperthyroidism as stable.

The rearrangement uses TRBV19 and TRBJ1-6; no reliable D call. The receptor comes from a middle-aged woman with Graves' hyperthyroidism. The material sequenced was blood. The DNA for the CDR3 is TGTGCCAGTAGTATAGGTCACAGCCCGATCGGTTCACCCCTCCACTTT. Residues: CASSIGHSPIGSPLHF.